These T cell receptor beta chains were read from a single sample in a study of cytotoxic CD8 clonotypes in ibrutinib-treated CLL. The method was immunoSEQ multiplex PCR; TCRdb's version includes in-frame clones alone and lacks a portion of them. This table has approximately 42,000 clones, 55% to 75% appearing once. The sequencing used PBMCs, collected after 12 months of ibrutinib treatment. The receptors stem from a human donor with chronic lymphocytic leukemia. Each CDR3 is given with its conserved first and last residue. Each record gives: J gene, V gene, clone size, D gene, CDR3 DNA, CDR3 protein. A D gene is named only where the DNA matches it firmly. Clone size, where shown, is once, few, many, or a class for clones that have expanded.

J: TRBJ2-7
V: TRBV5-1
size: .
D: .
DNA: TGCGCCAGCAGCTTGTTGGCCAGAGCCTACGAGCAGTACTTC
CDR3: CASSLLARAYEQYF

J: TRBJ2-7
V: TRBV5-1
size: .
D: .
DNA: TGCGCCAGCAGCTCGCAGGGGTACGAGCAGTACTTC
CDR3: CASSSQGYEQYF

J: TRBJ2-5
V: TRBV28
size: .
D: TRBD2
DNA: TGTGCCAGCAGTACTGTCGGGAGCGGGAGGGCTTCAGAGACCCAGTACTTC
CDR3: CASSTVGSGRASETQYF

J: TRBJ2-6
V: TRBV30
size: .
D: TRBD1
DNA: TGTGCAGCAGGGACAGGGTTCTCTGGGGCCAACGTCCTGACTTTC
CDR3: CAAGTGFSGANVLTF

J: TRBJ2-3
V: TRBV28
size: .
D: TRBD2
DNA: TGTGCCAGCCTAGCGGGAGGGACAGATACGCAGTATTTT
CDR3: CASLAGGTDTQYF

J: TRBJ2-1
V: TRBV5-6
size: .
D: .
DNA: TGTGCCAGCAGCTTGGCCGGCGCCGCGGGGAATGAGCAGTTCTTC
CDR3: CASSLAGAAGNEQFF

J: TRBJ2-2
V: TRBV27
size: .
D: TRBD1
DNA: TGTGCCAGCAGTCCAAACAGGGGGAACACCGGGGAGCTGTTTTTT
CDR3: CASSPNRGNTGELFF

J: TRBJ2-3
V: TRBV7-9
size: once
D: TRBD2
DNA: TGTGCCAGCACCCCGGCAGCGGGGAGGACAGATACGCAGTATTTT
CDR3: CASTPAAGRTDTQYF

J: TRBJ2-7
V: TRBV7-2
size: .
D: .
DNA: TGTGCCAGCAGCCCCCAGGCTAGGGACGAGCAGTACTTC
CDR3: CASSPQARDEQYF

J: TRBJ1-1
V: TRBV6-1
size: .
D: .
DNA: TGTGCCAGCAGCGCCGGGGGGGGCACTGAAGCTTTCTTT
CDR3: CASSAGGGTEAFF

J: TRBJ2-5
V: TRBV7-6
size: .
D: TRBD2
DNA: TGTGCCAGCAGCTCTCTAGCGGGAGTGGGCGGGGAGACCCAGTACTTC
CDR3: CASSSLAGVGGETQYF

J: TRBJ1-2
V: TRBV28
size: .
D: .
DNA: TGTGCCAGCAGTTTAGACAAGAATGGCTACACCTTC
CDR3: CASSLDKNGYTF

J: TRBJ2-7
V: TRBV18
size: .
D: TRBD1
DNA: TGTGCCAGCTCAAGGACAGGGCGGGGTAACGAGCAGTACTTC
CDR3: CASSRTGRGNEQYF

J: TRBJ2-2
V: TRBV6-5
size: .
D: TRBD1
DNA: TGTGCCAGCAGGGAAACAGGGGGCACCGGGGAGCTGTTTTTT
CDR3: CASRETGGTGELFF

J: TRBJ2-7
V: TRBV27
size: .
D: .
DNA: TGTGCCAGCAGTCCCCCCAGCAGTCCCTACGAGCAGTACTTC
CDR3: CASSPPSSPYEQYF

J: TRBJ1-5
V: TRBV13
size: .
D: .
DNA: TGTGCCAGCAGCTTGTCAAGGAATCAGCCCCAGCATTTT
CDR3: CASSLSRNQPQHF

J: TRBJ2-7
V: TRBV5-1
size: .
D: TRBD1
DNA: TGCGCCAGCATGGGACAGGGGACTGACGCGCAGTACTTC
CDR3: CASMGQGTDAQYF

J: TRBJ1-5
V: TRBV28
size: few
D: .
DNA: TGTGCCAGCAGTGCCGGGACAAATAGCAATCAGCCCCAGCATTTT
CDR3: CASSAGTNSNQPQHF

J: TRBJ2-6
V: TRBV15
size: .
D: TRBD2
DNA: TGTGCCACCGGGGCGGGGGGTCCTGGGGCCAACGTCCTGACTTTC
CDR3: CATGAGGPGANVLTF

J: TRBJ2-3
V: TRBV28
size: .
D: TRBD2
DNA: TGTGCCAGCAGTTCCGGGTTGGGTGTGGGAGGGAATTTT
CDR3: CASSSGLGVGGNF

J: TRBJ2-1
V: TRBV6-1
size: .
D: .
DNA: TGTGCCAGCAGTGACCGACGGTCCAATGAGCAGTTCTTC
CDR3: CASSDRRSNEQFF

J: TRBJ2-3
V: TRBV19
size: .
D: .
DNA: TGTGCCAGTAGCCCACTGGGGACTAGCACAGATACGCAGTATTTT
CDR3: CASSPLGTSTDTQYF

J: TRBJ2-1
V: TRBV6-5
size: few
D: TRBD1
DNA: TGTGCCAGCAGCATACAGGGGGCCTACAATGAGCAGTTCTTC
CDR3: CASSIQGAYNEQFF

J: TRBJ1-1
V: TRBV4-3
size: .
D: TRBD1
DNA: TGCGCCAGCAGTCGACAGGGGGGATTCCCTGAAGCTTTCTTT
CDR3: CASSRQGGFPEAFF

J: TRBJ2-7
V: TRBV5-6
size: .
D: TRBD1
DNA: TGTGCCAGCAGCTGGGCCCTGTCCGGGACAGGCAAAACCTACGAGCAGTACTTC
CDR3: CASSWALSGTGKTYEQYF

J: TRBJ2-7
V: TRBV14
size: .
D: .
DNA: TGTGCCAGCAGCCAAGATGCCGGTTCTAAGTGGTCCTACGAGCAGTACTTC
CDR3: CASSQDAGSKWSYEQYF

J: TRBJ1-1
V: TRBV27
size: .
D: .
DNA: TGTGCCAGCAGTTTCAGGGAGCGCACTGAAGCTTTCTTT
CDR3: CASSFRERTEAFF

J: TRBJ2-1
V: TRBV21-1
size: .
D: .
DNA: TGTGCCAGCAGCAAAAGCTCCGGCAATGAGCAGTTCTTC
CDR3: CASSKSSGNEQFF

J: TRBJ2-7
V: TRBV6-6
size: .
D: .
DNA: TGTGCCAGCAGTTACCCGGGACCCTCCTACGAGCAGTACTTC
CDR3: CASSYPGPSYEQYF

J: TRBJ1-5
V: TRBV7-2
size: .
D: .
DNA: TGTGCCAGCAGCAAAAGCTTAAGGGCGGGAGCCCAGCATTTT
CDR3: CASSKSLRAGAQHF

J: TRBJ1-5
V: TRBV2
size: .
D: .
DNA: TGTGCCAGCAAGGAGTCGACGGGTAGCAATCAGCCCCAGCATTTT
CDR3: CASKESTGSNQPQHF

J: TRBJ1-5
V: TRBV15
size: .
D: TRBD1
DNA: TGTGCCACCAGCAGGACAGGGGCCCGTCAGCCCCAGCATTTT
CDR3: CATSRTGARQPQHF

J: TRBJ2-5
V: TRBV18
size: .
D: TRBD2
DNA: TGTGCCAGCTCACCACCTTCCGCTAGCGGGACAGAGACCCAGTACTTC
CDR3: CASSPPSASGTETQYF